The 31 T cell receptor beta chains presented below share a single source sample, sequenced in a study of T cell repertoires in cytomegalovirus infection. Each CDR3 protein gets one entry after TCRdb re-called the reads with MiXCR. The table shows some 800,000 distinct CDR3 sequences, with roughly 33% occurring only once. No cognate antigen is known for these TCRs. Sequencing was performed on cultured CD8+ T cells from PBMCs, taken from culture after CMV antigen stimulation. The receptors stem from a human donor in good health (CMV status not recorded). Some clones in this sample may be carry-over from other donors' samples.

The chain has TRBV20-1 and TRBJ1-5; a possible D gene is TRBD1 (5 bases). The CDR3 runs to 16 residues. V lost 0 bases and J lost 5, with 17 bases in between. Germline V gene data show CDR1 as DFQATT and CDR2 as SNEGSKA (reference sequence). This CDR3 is CSARDGGGRGDQPQHF. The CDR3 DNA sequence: TGCAGTGCTAGAGATGGGGGAGGGAGGGGAGATCAGCCCCAGCATTTT.

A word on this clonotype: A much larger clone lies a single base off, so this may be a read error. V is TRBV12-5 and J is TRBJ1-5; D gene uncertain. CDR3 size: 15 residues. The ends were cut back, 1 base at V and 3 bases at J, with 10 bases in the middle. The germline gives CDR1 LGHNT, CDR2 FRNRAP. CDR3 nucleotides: TGTGCTAGTGGTTTGGCCGCGAGGGACAATCAGCCCCAGCATTTT. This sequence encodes CASGLAARDNQPQHF. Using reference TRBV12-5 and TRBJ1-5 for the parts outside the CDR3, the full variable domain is DARVTQTPRHKVTEMGQEVTMRCQPILGHNTVFWYRQTMMQGLELLAYFRNRAPLDDSGMPKDRFSAEMPDATLATLKIQPSEPRDSAVYFCASGLAARDNQPQHFGDGTRLSIL.

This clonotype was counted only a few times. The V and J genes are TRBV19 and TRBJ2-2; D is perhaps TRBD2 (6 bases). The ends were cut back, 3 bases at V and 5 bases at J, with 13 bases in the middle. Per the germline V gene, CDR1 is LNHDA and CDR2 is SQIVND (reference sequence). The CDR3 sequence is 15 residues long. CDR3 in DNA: TGTGCCAGTAGTATTAGGAGGGCGGGTACCGGGGAGCTGTTTTTT. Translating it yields CASSIRRAGTGELFF.

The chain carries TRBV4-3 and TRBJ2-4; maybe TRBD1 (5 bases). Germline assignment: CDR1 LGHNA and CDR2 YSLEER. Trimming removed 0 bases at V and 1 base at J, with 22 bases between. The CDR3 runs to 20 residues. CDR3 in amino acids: CASSQDLLETDDLAKNIQYF. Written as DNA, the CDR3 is TGCGCCAGCAGCCAAGATCTGTTGGAGACAGACGACTTGGCCAAAAACATTCAGTACTTC.

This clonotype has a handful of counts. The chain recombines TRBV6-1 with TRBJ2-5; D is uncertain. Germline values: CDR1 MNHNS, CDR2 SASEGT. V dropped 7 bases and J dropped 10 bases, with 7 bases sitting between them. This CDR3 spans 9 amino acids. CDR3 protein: CASNEDQYF. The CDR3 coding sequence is TGTGCCAGCAACGAGGACCAGTACTTC.

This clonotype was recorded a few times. DNA for the CDR3: TGTGCCAGCAGTTTTACAGGGTCCGGGGGTGAAGCTTTCTTT. Translated, it gives CASSFTGSGGEAFF. This rearrangement joins TRBV28 to TRBJ1-1; the D gene is possibly TRBD1 (6 bases). The germline gives CDR1 MDHEN, CDR2 SYDVKM. Between the trimmed V and J ends, which lost 3 bases and 7 bases, there was a span of 15 bases. The CDR3 consists of 14 residues.

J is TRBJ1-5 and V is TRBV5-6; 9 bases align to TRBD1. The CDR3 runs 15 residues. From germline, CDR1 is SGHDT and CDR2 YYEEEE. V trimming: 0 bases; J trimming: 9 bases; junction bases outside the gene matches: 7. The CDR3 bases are TGTGCCAGCAGCTTGGGGGGACAGGGTCGCCGGCCCCAGCATTTT. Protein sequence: CASSLGGQGRRPQHF.

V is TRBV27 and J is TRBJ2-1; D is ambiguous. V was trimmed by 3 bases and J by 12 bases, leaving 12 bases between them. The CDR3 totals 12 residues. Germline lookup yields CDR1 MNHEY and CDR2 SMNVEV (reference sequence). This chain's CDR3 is CASSFSGEGQFF. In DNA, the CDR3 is TGTGCCAGCAGTTTCTCGGGTGAAGGGCAGTTCTTC.

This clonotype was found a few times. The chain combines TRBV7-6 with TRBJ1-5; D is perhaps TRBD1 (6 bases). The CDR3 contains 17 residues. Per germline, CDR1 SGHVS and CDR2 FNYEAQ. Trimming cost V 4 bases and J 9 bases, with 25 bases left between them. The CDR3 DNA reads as TGTGCCAGCAGCTCCAAGACAGGAATTATCCCCCCTCCGCCCCAGCATTTT. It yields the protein CASSSKTGIIPPPPQHF.

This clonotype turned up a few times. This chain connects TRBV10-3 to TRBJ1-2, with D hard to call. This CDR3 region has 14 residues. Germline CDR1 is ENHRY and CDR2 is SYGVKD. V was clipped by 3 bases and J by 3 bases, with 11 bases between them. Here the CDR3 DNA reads TGTGCCATCAGTGACCCTGGAGGGTACTATGGCTACACCTTC. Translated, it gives CAISDPGGYYGYTF.

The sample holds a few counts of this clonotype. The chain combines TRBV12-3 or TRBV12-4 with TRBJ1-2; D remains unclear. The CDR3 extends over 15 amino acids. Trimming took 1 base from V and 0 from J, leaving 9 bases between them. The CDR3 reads CASSLGGMTNYGYTF. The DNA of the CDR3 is TGTGCCAGCAGTTTAGGCGGGATGACTAACTATGGCTACACCTTC.

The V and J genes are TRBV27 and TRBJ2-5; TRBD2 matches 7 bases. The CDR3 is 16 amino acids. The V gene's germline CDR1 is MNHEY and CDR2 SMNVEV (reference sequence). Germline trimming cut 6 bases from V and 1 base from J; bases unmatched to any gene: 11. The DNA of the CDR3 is TGTGCCAGCAGATTGAGGGCTAGCGGCCTCCAAGAGACCCAGTACTTC. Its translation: CASRLRASGLQETQYF.

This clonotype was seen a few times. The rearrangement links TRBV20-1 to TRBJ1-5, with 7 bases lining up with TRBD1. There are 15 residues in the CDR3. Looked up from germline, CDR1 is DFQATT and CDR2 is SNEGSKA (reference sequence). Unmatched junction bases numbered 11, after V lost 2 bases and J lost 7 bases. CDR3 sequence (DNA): TGCAGTGCTAGACTCTACAGGGGCTCTGGCCAGCCCCAGCATTTT. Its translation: CSARLYRGSGQPQHF.

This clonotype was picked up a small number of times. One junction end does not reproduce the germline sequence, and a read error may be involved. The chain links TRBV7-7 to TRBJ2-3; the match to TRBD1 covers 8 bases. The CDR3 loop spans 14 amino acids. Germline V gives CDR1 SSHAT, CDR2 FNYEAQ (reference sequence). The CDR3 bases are TGTGCTAGCAGCTCGGACAGGGTGGGAGATACGCAGTATTTT. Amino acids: CASSSDRVGDTQYF. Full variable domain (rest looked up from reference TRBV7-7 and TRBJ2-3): GAGVSQSPRYKVTKRGQDVTLRCDPISSHATLYWYQQALGQGPEFLTYFNYEAQPDKSGLPSDRFSAERPEGSISTLTIQRTEQRDSAMYRCASSSDRVGDTQYFGPGTRLTVL.

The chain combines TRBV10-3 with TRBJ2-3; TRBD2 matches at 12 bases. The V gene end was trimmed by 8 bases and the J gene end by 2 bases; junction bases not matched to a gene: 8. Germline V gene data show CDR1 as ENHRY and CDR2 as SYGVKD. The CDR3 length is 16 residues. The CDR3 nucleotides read TGTGCCATCGGAACTAGCGGGGGGCGGGCCACAGATACGCAGTATTTT. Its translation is CAIGTSGGRATDTQYF.

CDR3 DNA: TGTGCCAGCAGTTACGGGAGGGGGAGCACAGATACGCAGTATTTT. Protein: CASSYGRGSTDTQYF. The chain employs TRBV6-6 and TRBJ2-3; a weak D match, TRBD2 (7 bases). The CDR3 spans 15 residues. The germline CDR1 and CDR2 sequences are MNHNY and SVGAGI (reference sequence). V was shortened by 2 bases and J by 0 bases, with 9 bases between the two germline ends.

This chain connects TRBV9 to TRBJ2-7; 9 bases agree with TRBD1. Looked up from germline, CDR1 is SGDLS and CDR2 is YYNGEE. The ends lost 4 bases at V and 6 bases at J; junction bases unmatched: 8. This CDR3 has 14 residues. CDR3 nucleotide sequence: TGTGCCAGCAGCACCAGAGACAGGGGGGGCGAGCAGTACTTC. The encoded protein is CASSTRDRGGEQYF.

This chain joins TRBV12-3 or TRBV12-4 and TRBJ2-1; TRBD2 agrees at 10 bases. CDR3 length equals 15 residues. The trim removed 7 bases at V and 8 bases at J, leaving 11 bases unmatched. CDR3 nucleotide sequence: TGTGCCAGCACCTTAGGACTAGCGGTGGGCGATGAGCAGTTCTTC. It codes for CASTLGLAVGDEQFF.

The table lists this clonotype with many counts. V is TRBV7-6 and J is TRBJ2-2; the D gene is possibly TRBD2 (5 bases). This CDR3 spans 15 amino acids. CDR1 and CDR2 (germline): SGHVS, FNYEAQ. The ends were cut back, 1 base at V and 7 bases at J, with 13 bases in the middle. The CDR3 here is CASSLDLAGGGELFF. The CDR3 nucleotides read TGTGCCAGCAGCTTAGACTTGGCAGGAGGCGGGGAGCTGTTTTTT.

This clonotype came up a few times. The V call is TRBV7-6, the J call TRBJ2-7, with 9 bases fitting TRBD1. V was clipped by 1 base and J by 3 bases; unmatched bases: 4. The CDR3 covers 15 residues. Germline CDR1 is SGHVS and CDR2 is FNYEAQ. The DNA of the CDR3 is TGTGCCAGCAGCTTAGGAGAGACAGGGGGCTACGAGCAGTACTTC. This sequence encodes CASSLGETGGYEQYF.

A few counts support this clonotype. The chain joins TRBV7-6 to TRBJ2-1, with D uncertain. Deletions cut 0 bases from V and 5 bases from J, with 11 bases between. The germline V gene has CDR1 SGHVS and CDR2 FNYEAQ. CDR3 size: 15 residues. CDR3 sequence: CASSLAAGSHNEQFF. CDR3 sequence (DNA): TGTGCCAGCAGCTTAGCGGCAGGCTCTCACAATGAGCAGTTCTTC.

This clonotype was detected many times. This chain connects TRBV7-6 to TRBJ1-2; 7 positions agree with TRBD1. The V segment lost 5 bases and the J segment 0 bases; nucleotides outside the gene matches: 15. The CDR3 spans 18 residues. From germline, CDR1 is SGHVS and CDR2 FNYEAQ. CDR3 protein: CASSPWGAGGATNYGYTF. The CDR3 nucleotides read TGTGCCAGCAGCCCATGGGGCGCAGGGGGAGCTACTAACTATGGCTACACCTTC.

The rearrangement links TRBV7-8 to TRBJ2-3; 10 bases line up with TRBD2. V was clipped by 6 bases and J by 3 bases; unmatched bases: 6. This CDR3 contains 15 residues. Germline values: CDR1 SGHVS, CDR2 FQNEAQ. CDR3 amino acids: CASRVERGGTDTQYF. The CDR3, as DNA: TGTGCCAGCAGGGTGGAGCGGGGGGGTACAGATACGCAGTATTTT.

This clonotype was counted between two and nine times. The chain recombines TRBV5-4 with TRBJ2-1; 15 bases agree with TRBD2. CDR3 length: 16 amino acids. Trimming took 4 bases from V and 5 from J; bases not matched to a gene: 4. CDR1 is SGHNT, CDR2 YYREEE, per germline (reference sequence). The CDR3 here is CASSIGTSGGNNEQFF. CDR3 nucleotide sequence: TGTGCCAGCAGCATCGGGACTAGCGGGGGGAACAATGAGCAGTTCTTC.

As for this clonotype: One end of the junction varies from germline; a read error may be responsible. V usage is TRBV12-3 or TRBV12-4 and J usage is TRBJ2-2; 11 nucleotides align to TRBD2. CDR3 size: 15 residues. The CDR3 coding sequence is TGTGCCAGCAGTATAGCGGGGGGGCACACCGGGGAGCTGTTTTTT. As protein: CASSIAGGHTGELFF.

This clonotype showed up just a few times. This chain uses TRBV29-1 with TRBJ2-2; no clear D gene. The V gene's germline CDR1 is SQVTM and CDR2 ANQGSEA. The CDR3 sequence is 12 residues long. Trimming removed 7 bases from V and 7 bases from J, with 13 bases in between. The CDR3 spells CSASPSGGELFF. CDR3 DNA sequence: TGCAGCGCTTCCCCCTCGGGCGGGGAGCTGTTTTTT.

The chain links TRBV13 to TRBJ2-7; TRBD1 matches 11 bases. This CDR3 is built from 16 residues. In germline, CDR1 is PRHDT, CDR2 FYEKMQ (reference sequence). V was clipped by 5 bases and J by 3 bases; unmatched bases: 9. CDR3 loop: CASSTRTGTGGYEQYF. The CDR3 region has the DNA TGTGCCAGCAGCACTCGAACCGGGACAGGGGGCTACGAGCAGTACTTC.

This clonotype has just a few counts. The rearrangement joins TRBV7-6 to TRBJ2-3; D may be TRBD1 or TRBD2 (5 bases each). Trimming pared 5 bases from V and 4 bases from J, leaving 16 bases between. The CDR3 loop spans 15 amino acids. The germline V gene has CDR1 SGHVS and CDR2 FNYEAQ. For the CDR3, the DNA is TGTGCCAGCAGCCCCTCGCGGCTGGGGGCAGATACGCAGTATTTT. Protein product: CASSPSRLGADTQYF.

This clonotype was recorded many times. The CDR3 here is CATESGYNEQFF. The CDR3 DNA is TGTGCCACGGAATCCGGGTACAATGAGCAGTTCTTC. This chain uses TRBV7-8 with TRBJ2-1; no clear D gene. Trimming pared 10 bases from V and 4 bases from J, leaving 11 bases between. Germline V gene sequence: CDR1 SGHVS, CDR2 FQNEAQ. This CDR3 spans 12 amino acids. Looking up the rest from reference TRBV7-8 and TRBJ2-1 gives the full variable domain: GAGVSQSPRYKVAKRGQDVALRCDPISGHVSLFWYQQALGQGPEFLTYFQNEAQLDKSGLPSDRFFAERPEGSVSTLKIQRTQQEDSAVYLCATESGYNEQFFGPGTRLTVL.

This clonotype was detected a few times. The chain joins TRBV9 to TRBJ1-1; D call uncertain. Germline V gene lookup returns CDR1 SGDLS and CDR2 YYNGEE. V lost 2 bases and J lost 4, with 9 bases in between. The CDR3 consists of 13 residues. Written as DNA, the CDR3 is TGTGCCAGCAGCGTCCGACCGGGCACTGAAGCTTTCTTT. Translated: CASSVRPGTEAFF.

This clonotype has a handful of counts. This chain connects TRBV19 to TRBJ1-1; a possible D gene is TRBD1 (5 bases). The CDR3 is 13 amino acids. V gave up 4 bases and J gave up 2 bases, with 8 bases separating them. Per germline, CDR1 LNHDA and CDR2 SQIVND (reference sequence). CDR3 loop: CASSNQGNTEAFF. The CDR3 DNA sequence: TGTGCCAGTAGTAACCAGGGAAACACTGAAGCTTTCTTT. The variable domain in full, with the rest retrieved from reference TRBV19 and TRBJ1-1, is DGGITQSPKYLFRKEGQNVTLSCEQNLNHDAMYWYRQDPGQGLRLIYYSQIVNDFQKGDIAEGYSVSREKKESFPLTVTSAQKNPTAFYLCASSNQGNTEAFFGQGTRLTVV.